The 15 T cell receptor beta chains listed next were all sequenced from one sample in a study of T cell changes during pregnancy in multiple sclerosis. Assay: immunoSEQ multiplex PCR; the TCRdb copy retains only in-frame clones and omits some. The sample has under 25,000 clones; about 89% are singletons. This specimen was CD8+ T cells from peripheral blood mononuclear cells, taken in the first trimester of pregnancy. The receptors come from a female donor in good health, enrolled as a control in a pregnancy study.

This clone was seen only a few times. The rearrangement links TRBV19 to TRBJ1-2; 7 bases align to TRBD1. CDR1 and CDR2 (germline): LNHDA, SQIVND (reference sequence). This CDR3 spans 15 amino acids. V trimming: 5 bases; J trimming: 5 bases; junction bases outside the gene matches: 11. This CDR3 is CASSPRTGPLYGYTF. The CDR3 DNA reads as TGTGCCAGTAGTCCGAGGACAGGTCCATTATATGGCTACACCTTC.

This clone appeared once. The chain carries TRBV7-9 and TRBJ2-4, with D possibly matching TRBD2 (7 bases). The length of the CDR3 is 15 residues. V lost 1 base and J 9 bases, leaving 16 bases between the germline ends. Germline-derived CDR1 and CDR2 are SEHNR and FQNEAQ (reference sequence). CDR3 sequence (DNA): TGTGCCAGCAGCTTAGGTGCGGGGGCACTCGTCATTCAGTACTTC. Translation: CASSLGAGALVIQYF.

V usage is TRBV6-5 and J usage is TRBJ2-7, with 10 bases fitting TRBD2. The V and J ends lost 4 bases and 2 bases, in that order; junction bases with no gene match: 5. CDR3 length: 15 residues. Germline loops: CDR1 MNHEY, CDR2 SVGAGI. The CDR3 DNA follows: TGTGCCAGCAGTTTGGGGACTAGCGAAACCTACGAGCAGTACTTC. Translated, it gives CASSLGTSETYEQYF.

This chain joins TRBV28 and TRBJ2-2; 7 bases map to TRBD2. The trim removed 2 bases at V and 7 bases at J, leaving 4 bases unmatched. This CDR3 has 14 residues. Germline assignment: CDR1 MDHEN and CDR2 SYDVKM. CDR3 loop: CASSLTREGGELFF. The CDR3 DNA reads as TGTGCCAGCAGTTTAACCAGGGAGGGCGGGGAGCTGTTTTTT.

CDR3 coding DNA: TGTGCCAGCAGCTTCAATCCAGGCTCCTACAATGAGCAGTTCTTC. It encodes CASSFNPGSYNEQFF. V usage is TRBV13 and J usage is TRBJ2-1; unclear D gene. CDR3 length: 15 residues. The germline CDR1 and CDR2 sequences are PRHDT and FYEKMQ (reference sequence). Trimming removed 3 bases from V and 0 bases from J, with 9 bases in between.

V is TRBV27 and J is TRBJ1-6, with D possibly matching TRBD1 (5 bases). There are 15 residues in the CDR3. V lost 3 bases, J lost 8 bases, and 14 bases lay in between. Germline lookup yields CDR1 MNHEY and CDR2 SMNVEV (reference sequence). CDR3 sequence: CASSLGGTLYSPLHF. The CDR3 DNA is TGTGCCAGCAGTTTGGGCGGGACTTTATATTCACCCCTCCACTTT.

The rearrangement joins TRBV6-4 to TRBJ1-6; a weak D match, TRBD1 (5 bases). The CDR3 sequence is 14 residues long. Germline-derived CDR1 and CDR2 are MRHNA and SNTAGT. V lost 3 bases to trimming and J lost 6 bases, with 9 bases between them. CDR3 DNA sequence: TGTGCCAGCAGTGAAGGGGAAACTAATTCACCCCTCCACTTT. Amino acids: CASSEGETNSPLHF.

The CDR3 bases are TGTGCCAGCAGTTTGGGGGGGGACGGCAATCAGCCCCAGCATTTT. This sequence encodes CASSLGGDGNQPQHF. The chain combines TRBV28 with TRBJ1-5, with D perhaps matching TRBD1 (5 bases). This CDR3 has 15 residues. The germline gives CDR1 MDHEN, CDR2 SYDVKM. Trimming took 3 bases from V and 2 from J, leaving 11 bases between them.

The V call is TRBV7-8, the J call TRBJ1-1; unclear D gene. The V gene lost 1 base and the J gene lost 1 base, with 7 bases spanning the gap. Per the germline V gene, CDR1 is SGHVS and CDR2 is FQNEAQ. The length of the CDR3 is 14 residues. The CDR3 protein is CASSLGRGNTEAFF. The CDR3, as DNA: TGTGCCAGCAGCTTAGGGCGGGGGAACACTGAAGCTTTCTTT.

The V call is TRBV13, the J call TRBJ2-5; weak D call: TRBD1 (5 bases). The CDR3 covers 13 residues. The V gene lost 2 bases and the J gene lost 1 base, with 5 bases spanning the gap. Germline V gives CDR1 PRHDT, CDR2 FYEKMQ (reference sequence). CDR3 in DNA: TGTGCCAGCAGCTTACAGGGCCAAGAGACCCAGTACTTC. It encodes CASSLQGQETQYF.

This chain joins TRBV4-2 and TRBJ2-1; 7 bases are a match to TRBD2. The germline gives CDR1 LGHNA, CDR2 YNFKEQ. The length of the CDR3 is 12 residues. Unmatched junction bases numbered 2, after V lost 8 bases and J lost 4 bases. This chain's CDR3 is CASAGDYNEQFF. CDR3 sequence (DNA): TGTGCCAGCGCGGGGGATTACAATGAGCAGTTCTTC.

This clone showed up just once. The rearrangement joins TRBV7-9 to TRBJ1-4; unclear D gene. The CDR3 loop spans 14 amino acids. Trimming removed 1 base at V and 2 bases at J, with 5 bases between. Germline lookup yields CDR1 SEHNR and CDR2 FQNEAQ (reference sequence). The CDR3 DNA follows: TGTGCCAGCAGCTTAGGAGGGACTAATGAAAAACTGTTTTTT. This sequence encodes CASSLGGTNEKLFF.

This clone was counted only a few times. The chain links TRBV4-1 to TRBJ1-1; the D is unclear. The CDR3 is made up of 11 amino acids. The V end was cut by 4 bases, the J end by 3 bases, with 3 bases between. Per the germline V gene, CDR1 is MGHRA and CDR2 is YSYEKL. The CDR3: CASSRDTEAFF. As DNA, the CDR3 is TGCGCCAGCAGCCGAGACACTGAAGCTTTCTTT.

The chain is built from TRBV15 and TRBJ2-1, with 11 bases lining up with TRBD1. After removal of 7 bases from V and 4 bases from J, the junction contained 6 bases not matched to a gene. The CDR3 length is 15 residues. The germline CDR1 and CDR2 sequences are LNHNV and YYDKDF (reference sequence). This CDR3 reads CATTFGTGGYNEQFF. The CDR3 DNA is TGTGCCACCACCTTCGGGACAGGGGGGTACAATGAGCAGTTCTTC.

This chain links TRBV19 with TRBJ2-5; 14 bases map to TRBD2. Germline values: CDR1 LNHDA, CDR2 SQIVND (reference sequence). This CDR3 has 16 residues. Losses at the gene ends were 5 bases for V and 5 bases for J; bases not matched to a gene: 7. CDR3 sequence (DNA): TGTGCCAGTAGTCAGACTAGCGGGGGGGCTGGGGAGACCCAGTACTTC. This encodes CASSQTSGGAGETQYF. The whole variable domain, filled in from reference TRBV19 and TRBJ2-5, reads DGGITQSPKYLFRKEGQNVTLSCEQNLNHDAMYWYRQDPGQGLRLIYYSQIVNDFQKGDIAEGYSVSREKKESFPLTVTSAQKNPTAFYLCASSQTSGGAGETQYFGPGTRLLVL.